One and the same sample provided the 14 T cell receptor beta chains below, sequenced in a study of T cells after yellow fever vaccination (dated by TCRdb to about 2019). Library method: 5' RACE. Sequencing instrument: Illumina HiSeq 2500. Using fastp at Q25 and MiXCR, TCRdb reprocessed the public reads and kept productive beta chains. Each record represents a unique CDR3 protein, reported with the most common genes and DNA among its rows. This sample comprises approximately 96,000 distinct CDR3 sequences, over 8% of them detected only once. Jointly, the top ten make up around a sixth of the sample. Taken with the paper, the label for treatment or condition translates to: live attenuated yellow fever vaccine strain. This specimen consisted of CD8+ T cells not binding an NS4B(214-222) dextramer, sorted from PBMCs, obtained roughly 15 days after the first yellow fever vaccination. Explained via the paper, the cell subset or site label denotes: NS4B epitope dextramer-negative CD8 T cells. The receptor source for this set is a man aged 18 to 29 who received the YFV17D yellow fever vaccine.

Many counts were recorded for this clonotype. The chain employs TRBV4-3 and TRBJ1-2, with 7 positions matching TRBD1. In germline, CDR1 is LGHNA, CDR2 YSLEER. The CDR3 covers 15 residues. V was clipped by 3 bases and J by 0 bases; unmatched bases: 4. The CDR3 loop is CASSQTGYSNYGYTF. The CDR3 DNA reads TGCGCCAGCAGCCAGACAGGGTATTCTAACTATGGCTACACCTTC.

This chain connects TRBV7-8 to TRBJ2-4; TRBD2 matches at 7 bases. Per the germline V gene, CDR1 is SGHVS and CDR2 is FQNEAQ. The CDR3 totals 16 residues. V gave up 2 bases and J gave up 5 bases; unmatched junction bases: 9. The DNA of the CDR3 is TGTGCCAGCAGCTTATGGTATAGCGGGCCCGAAAACATTCAGTACTTC. Translating gives CASSLWYSGPENIQYF.

The sample holds a few counts of this clonotype. The chain has TRBV4-1 and TRBJ1-6; D possibly corresponds to TRBD1 (5 bases). There are 15 residues in the CDR3. The ends were cut back, 1 base at V and 7 bases at J, with 11 bases in the middle. Germline V gene lookup returns CDR1 MGHRA and CDR2 YSYEKL. The CDR3 loop is CASSQGAGRNSPLHF. DNA for the CDR3: TGCGCCAGCAGCCAAGGCGCAGGGCGAAATTCACCCCTCCACTTT.

The chain has TRBV5-1 and TRBJ1-4; D perhaps matches TRBD1 (5 bases). The length of the CDR3 is 14 residues. The germline gives CDR1 SGHRS, CDR2 YFSETQ. Trimming cost V 4 bases and J 8 bases, with 15 bases left between them. This CDR3 is CASSVRDPREKLFF. The CDR3 DNA reads as TGCGCCAGCAGCGTACGGGACCCAAGGGAAAAACTGTTTTTT.

The chain couples TRBV9 to TRBJ2-2, with TRBD2 matching 9 bases. The CDR3 consists of 16 residues. Germline V CDR1 and CDR2: SGDLS, YYNGEE. The V segment lost 3 bases and the J segment 2 bases; nucleotides outside the gene matches: 5. CDR3 region: CASSAGSGGNTGELFF. CDR3 DNA: TGTGCCAGCAGCGCCGGTAGCGGGGGCAACACCGGGGAGCTGTTTTTT.

This chain connects TRBV9 to TRBJ1-1; D remains ambiguous. CDR3 size: 14 residues. Trimming pared 4 bases from V and 1 base from J, leaving 11 bases between. Germline loops: CDR1 SGDLS, CDR2 YYNGEE. In DNA form, the CDR3 reads TGTGCCAGCAGCCCCCTGGCAGAGAACACTGAAGCTTTCTTT. Translating it yields CASSPLAENTEAFF.

In regard to this clonotype: One base away lies a much larger clone, so this may be a sequencing read error. The CDR3 region is CAISETVGGYNEQFF. The CDR3 DNA reads as TGTGCCATCAGTGAAACAGTGGGGGGTTACAATGAGCAGTTCTTC. The chain carries TRBV10-3 and TRBJ2-1, with D perhaps TRBD2 (6 bases). Germline V gene data show CDR1 as ENHRY and CDR2 as SYGVKD. Trimming shortened V by 3 bases and J by 4 bases, and 13 bases separated the two germline ends. The CDR3 contains 15 residues.

In the case of this clonotype: Relative to the germline gene, one junction end is altered; a read error may explain this. J is TRBJ2-7 and V is TRBV7-9; D not resolved. CDR1 is SEHNR and CDR2 is FQNEAQ in the germline V gene (reference sequence). The CDR3 is 13 residues long. In DNA, the CDR3 is TGTGCCAGCAGCTCTACAAATGCCTACGAGCAGTGCTTC. Residues: CASSSTNAYEQCF.

This rearrangement joins TRBV11-1 to TRBJ2-3, with 10 bases matching TRBD2. The CDR3 is 18 residues long. Trimming removed 5 bases from V and 0 bases from J; junction bases left unmatched: 11. Germline V CDR1 and CDR2: SGHAT, FQDESV (reference sequence). CDR3 nucleotide sequence: TGTGCCAGCAGCCCAAGAGTAGCGGGGGGATCTAGCACAGATACGCAGTATTTT. Protein product: CASSPRVAGGSSTDTQYF.

Comments on this clonotype: At one of its ends the junction is not consistent with the germline gene, which may arise from a read error. The chain recombines TRBV4-2 with TRBJ1-6, with 8 bases matching TRBD1. The CDR3 has 14 amino acids. Germline V CDR1 and CDR2: LGHNA, YNFKEQ. The CDR3 here is CASSRTGHNSPLYF. Here the CDR3 DNA reads TGTGCCAGCAGCCGGACAGGGCATAATTCACCCCTCTACTTT.

This clonotype was picked up a small number of times. The chain is built from TRBV4-1 and TRBJ2-7, with D perhaps TRBD1 or TRBD2 (5 bases each). The germline V gene has CDR1 MGHRA and CDR2 YSYEKL. Trimming removed 0 bases from V and 0 bases from J, with 12 bases in between. This CDR3 region has 16 residues. This chain's CDR3 is CASSQDSGQPSYEQYF. CDR3 DNA: TGCGCCAGCAGCCAAGATTCGGGGCAGCCCTCCTACGAGCAGTACTTC.

The chain is built from TRBV6-2 or TRBV6-3 and TRBJ2-5, with unresolved D. V was shortened by 0 bases and J by 6 bases, with 8 bases between the two germline ends. Germline V gene sequence: CDR1 MNHEY, CDR2 SVGEGT. The CDR3 has 13 amino acids. CDR3 sequence: CASSYSFMKTQYF. CDR3 bases: TGTGCCAGCAGTTACTCGTTCATGAAGACCCAGTACTTC.

This clonotype was counted a few times. The chain is built from TRBV3-1 and TRBJ2-7; 9 bases match TRBD2. Germline CDR1 is LGHDT and CDR2 is YNNKEL (reference sequence). J lost 0 bases, V lost 5 bases, and 11 bases had no gene match. This CDR3 has 17 amino acids. This CDR3 reads CASSESWSSGASYEQYF. CDR3 in DNA: TGTGCCAGCAGCGAATCGTGGTCTAGCGGGGCCTCCTACGAGCAGTACTTC.

A few counts support this clonotype. The chain combines TRBV4-1 with TRBJ1-4; D possibly corresponds to TRBD1 (5 bases). The CDR3 sequence is 16 residues long. Germline V gives CDR1 MGHRA, CDR2 YSYEKL. V was pared by 1 base and J by 4 bases, with 13 bases between. DNA for the CDR3: TGCGCCAGCAGCCAAGGCGTCAGGGACCTTAATGAAAAACTGTTTTTT. Protein product: CASSQGVRDLNEKLFF.